This TCR beta chain was retrieved from a study of T-cell reconstitution after alpha-beta-depleted transplantation in children. This clonotype was counted ten times or more. There are 13 residues in the CDR3. Germline V gene lookup returns CDR1 LGHNA and CDR2 YSLEER. Trimming shortened V by 4 bases and J by 0 bases, and 4 bases separated the two germline ends. Unique molecular identifiers were incorporated into the prepared TCRbeta library. TCRdb itself ran the PCR reads through MiXCR, one entry per CDR3 protein. Of over 150,000 distinct CDR3 sequences listed, around 7% are singletons. Sample: PBMCs from the stem cell graft donor, taken from the stem cell graft. The origin of this receptor is a human donor who donated a stem cell graft to a child with Wiskott-Aldrich syndrome. The rearrangement joins TRBV4-3 to TRBJ2-1; no definite D call. As DNA, the CDR3 is TGCGCCAGCAGCCTACACTCCTACAATGAGCAGTTCTTC. Encoded protein: CASSLHSYNEQFF.